The present TCR beta chain was sequenced within a study of siplizumab effects on memory and regulatory T cells. Overall study results and limits: A significant reduction in alloreactive sequences traceable to unstimulated CD4+ memory cells was produced by siplizumab. Naive T cells appeared more diverse than memory cells and seemed to be major alloresponse contributors. Siplizumab conditions gave an average of 68.8% Treg-derived mappable alloreactive CD4+ clones, versus around 30% for controls. The study did not confirm that proliferating Tregs from siplizumab cultures were suppressive.

The CDR3 is 13 amino acids. The V and J ends lost 4 bases and 11 bases, in that order; junction bases with no gene match: 10. CDR1 is KGHSH, CDR2 LQKENI, per germline. Profiled with immunoSEQ multiplex PCR; TCRdb holds only in-frame clones, not every one. Altogether more than 85,000 clones are present, roughly nine tenths being singletons, with the ten largest covering 0.6% to 0.8%. With respect to this clone: As yet, its antigen is unknown.

The receptor was isolated from a human donor in good health. This rearrangement joins TRBV18 to TRBJ1-1; 7 nucleotides match TRBD1. Sequenced: Tregs sorted from blood. The CDR3 sequence: CASSLGQESLAFF. In DNA form, the CDR3 reads TGTGCCAGCTCACTAGGACAGGAAAGTTTGGCTTTCTTT. The entire variable domain, with the rest obtained from reference TRBV18 and TRBJ1-1, is as follows: NAGVMQNPRHLVRRRGQEARLRCSPMKGHSHVYWYRQLPEEGLKFMVYLQKENIIDESGMPKERFSAEFPKEGPSILRIQQVVRGDSAAYFCASSLGQESLAFFGQGTRLTVV.